These 8 T cell receptor beta chains originate from one sample sequenced in a study of early T cells in non-severe SARS-CoV-2 infection. TCRdb itself ran the 5' RACE reads through MiXCR, one entry per CDR3 protein. Among approximately 50,000 distinct CDR3 sequences listed, about 12% were seen once. Sequenced: whole blood. The receptor set was obtained from an adult who was a healthcare worker with PCR-confirmed SARS-CoV-2 infection or an uninfected control (not recorded which).

The J gene is TRBJ2-2, the V gene TRBV11-1, with D perhaps matching TRBD1 (5 bases). Germline V CDR1 and CDR2: SGHAT, FQDESV (reference sequence). The ends were cut back, 4 bases at V and 0 bases at J, with 9 bases in the middle. The CDR3 contains 15 residues. As DNA, the CDR3 is TGTGCCAGCAGCTCACGGACATCGAACACCGGGGAGCTGTTTTTT. Encoded protein: CASSSRTSNTGELFF.

This clonotype was seen a handful of times. The chain is built from TRBV7-2 and TRBJ2-2, with no clear D. The CDR3 is 12 amino acids. The V end was cut by 1 base, the J end by 7 bases, with 4 bases between. Per the germline V gene, CDR1 is SGHTA and CDR2 is FQGNSA. DNA for the CDR3: TGTGCCAGCAGCTTAGACCTCGGGGAGCTGTTTTTT. Residues: CASSLDLGELFF.

This clonotype was seen a few times. The chain employs TRBV20-1 and TRBJ1-2; TRBD1 aligns across 9 bases. Germline loops: CDR1 DFQATT, CDR2 SNEGSKA (reference sequence). The ends lost 0 bases at V and 5 bases at J; junction bases unmatched: 10. The CDR3 has 16 residues. DNA for the CDR3: TGCAGTGCTAGAGAGGTTAAACCGGGACAGGGTTATGGCTACACCTTC. Protein: CSAREVKPGQGYGYTF.

The rearrangement joins TRBV6-2 or TRBV6-3 to TRBJ2-3; the D is unclear. CDR1 is MNHEY, CDR2 SVGEGT, per germline. This CDR3 has 13 residues. Trimming shortened V by 5 bases and J by 4 bases, and 10 bases separated the two germline ends. The CDR3 DNA sequence: TGTGCCAGCAGTCGCACCACCCCAGATACGCAGTATTTT. Encoded protein: CASSRTTPDTQYF.

This clonotype showed up just a few times. The gene calls are TRBV11-2 and TRBJ2-5; 9 bases are shared with TRBD1. The CDR3 is 15 amino acids. The V segment lost 3 bases and the J segment 1 base; nucleotides outside the gene matches: 3. Per the germline V gene, CDR1 is SGHAT and CDR2 is FQNNGV. This CDR3 is CASSLDRGPQETQYF. CDR3 coding DNA: TGTGCCAGCAGCTTGGACAGGGGCCCCCAAGAGACCCAGTACTTC. Filled out from reference TRBV11-2 and TRBJ2-5, the complete variable domain reads EAGVAQSPRYKIIEKRQSVAFWCNPISGHATLYWYQQILGQGPKLLIQFQNNGVVDDSQLPKDRFSAERLKGVDSTLKIQPAKLEDSAVYLCASSLDRGPQETQYFGPGTRLLVL.

In nucleotides, the CDR3 is TGCAGTGCTAGGCTCCCAGGGGGAAATTCTGGGGCCAACGTCCTGACTTTC. Protein: CSARLPGGNSGANVLTF. V and J are TRBV20-1 and TRBJ2-6; TRBD1 aligns across 7 bases. Unmatched junction bases numbered 9, after V lost 3 bases and J lost 1 base. Per the germline V gene, CDR1 is DFQATT and CDR2 is SNEGSKA (reference sequence). The CDR3 sequence is 17 residues long.

This clonotype was observed at least ten times. The chain joins TRBV12-3 or TRBV12-4 to TRBJ2-2, with unresolved D. Trimming removed 7 bases from V and 4 bases from J, with 7 bases in between. The CDR3 runs to 12 residues. The CDR3 reads CASTKGTGELFF. The CDR3 DNA is TGTGCCAGCACGAAGGGCACCGGGGAGCTGTTTTTT.

The rearrangement links TRBV11-2 to TRBJ2-5; 8 nucleotides agree with TRBD1. CDR3 size: 14 residues. The ends lost 5 bases at V and 5 bases at J; junction bases unmatched: 7. Germline V CDR1 and CDR2: SGHAT, FQNNGV. CDR3 bases: TGTGCCAGCAGCCCGCAGGGGGCCGGGGAGACCCAGTACTTC. This translates into CASSPQGAGETQYF.